The subject of this entry is one TCR beta chain. The entry originates in a study of shared clonotypes between healthy human individuals. The CDR3 runs 15 residues. Trimming cost V 2 bases and J 7 bases; bases outside gene matches: 7. Per germline, CDR1 MNHNY and CDR2 SVGAGI (reference sequence). The method was immunoSEQ multiplex PCR; TCRdb's version includes in-frame clones alone and lacks a portion of them. The table has roughly 2 million clones, roughly 95% seen once. The chain employs TRBV6-6 and TRBJ2-3, with 9 bases that match TRBD2. This receptor was taken from a man between 18 and 29 years old in good health. Source material: naive CD4+ T cells sorted from blood. Noted subset: CD45RA+ positively selected. CDR3 bases: TGTGCCAGCAGTTACCCGCGGGGGGGCCTACATACGCAGTATTTT. Translated: CASSYPRGGLHTQYF.